This T cell receptor (beta chain) was obtained from a study of T-cell reconstitution after alpha-beta-depleted transplantation in children (dated by TCRdb to the mid-2010s). About the investigation overall: Using TCR repertoire profiling, the study quantitatively followed how T-cell immune reconstitution unfolded in children after TCRalphabeta/CD19-depleted allogeneic hematopoietic cell transplantation.

Library preparation employed PCR. Sequencer: Illumina HiSeq 2500. TCR libraries were prepared with molecular barcoding, using unique molecular identifiers to normalize TCRbeta repertoire quantification. The public reads were quality trimmed at Q25 with fastp and then assembled into clones with MiXCR by TCRdb, keeping productive beta chains. Rows with a matching CDR3 protein are joined into one entry that keeps the most common DNA and genes. This sample lists about 230,000 distinct CDR3 sequences; around 10% were detected once. Around 6.2% of the sample lies in the top ten. Between the V and J ends, shortened by 3 bases and 4 bases respectively, the junction contains 10 bases. The cysteine opens and the phenylalanine closes a CDR3 of 13 amino acids. Left in the record is the CDR3 DNA by itself, 39 bases read in frame from the first base. CDR1 and CDR2, per the germline V gene, are ENHRY and SYGVKD. This clonotype was seen many times. What antigen it recognizes has not been identified. Base qualities were left out, and no much larger clone turns up one base away.

Sequencing used PBMCs from the stem cell graft donor, obtained from the stem cell graft. The chain was built from TRBV10-3 and TRBJ2-7, with no confidently assigned D gene. The receptor comes from a human donor who donated a stem cell graft to a child with acute lymphoblastic leukemia. The CDR3 region reads CAISESAEYEQYF. The base sequence is TGTGCCATCAGTGAATCGGCGGAGTACGAGCAGTACTTC.